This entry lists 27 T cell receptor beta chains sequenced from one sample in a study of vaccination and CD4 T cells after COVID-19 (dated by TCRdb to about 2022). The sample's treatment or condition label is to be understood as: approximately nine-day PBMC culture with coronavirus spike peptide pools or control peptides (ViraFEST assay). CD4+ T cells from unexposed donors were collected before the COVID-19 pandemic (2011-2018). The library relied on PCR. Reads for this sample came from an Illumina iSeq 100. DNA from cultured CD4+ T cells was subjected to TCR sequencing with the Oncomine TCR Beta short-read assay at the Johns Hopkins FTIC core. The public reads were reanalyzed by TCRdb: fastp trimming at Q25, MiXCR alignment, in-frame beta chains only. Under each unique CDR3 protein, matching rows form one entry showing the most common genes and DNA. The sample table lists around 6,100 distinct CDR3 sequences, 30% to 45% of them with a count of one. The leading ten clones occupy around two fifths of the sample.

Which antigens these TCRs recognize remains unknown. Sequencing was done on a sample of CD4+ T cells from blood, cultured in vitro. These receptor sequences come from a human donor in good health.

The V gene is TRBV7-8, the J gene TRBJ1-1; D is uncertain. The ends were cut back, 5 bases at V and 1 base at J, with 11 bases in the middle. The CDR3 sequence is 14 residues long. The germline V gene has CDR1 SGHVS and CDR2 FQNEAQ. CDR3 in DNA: TGTGCCAGCAGCCCGCGACTGAGGAACACTGAAGCTTTCTTT. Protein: CASSPRLRNTEAFF.

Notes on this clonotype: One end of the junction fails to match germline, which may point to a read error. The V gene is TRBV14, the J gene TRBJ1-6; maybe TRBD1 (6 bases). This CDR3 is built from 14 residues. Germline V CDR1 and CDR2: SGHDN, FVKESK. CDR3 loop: CASSQGGADSPLHF. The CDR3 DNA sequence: TGTGCCAGCAGTCAAGGGGGGGCCGATTCACCCCTCCACTTT.

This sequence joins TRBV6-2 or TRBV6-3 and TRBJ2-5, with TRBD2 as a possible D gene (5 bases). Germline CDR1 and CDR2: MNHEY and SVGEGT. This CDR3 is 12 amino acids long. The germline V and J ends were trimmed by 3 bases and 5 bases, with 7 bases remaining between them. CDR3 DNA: TGTGCCAGCAGTTATCAGCGGGAGACCCAGTACTTC. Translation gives CASSYQRETQYF.

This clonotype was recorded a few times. The CDR3 spells CAISEPKTGGITEAFF. CDR3 coding DNA: TGTGCCATCAGTGAGCCCAAGACAGGGGGGATCACTGAAGCTTTCTTT. The V call is TRBV10-3, the J call TRBJ1-1, with TRBD1 matching 9 bases. V was pared by 2 bases and J by 4 bases, with 8 bases of the junction left unmatched. The CDR3 totals 16 residues. Germline CDR1 and CDR2: ENHRY and SYGVKD.

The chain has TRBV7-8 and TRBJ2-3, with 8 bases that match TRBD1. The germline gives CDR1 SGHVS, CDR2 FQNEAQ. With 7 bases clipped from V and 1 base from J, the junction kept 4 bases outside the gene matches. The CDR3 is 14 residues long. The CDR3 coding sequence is TGTGCCAGCATCCAGGGGGCCGGCACAGATACGCAGTATTTT. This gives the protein CASIQGAGTDTQYF.

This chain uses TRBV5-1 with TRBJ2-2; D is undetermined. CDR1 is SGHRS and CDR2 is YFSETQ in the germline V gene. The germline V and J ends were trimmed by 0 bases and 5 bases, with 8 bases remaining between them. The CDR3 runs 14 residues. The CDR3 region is CASSLVLLTGELFF. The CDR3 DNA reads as TGCGCCAGCAGCTTGGTCCTATTAACCGGGGAGCTGTTTTTT.

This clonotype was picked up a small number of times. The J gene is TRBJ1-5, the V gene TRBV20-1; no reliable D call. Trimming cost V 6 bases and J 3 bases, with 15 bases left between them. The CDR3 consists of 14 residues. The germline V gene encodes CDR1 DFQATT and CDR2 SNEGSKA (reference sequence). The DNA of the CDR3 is TGCAGTGCCTTGGTTGGACCGAACAATCAGCCCCAGCATTTT. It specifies CSALVGPNNQPQHF.

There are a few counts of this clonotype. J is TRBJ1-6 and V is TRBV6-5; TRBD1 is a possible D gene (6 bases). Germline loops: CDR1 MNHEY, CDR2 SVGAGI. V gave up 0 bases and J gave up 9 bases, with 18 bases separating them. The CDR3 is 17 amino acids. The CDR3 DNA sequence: TGTGCCAGCAGTTACTCCCTAACAGGGTCTGATGGTTCACCCCTCCACTTT. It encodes CASSYSLTGSDGSPLHF.

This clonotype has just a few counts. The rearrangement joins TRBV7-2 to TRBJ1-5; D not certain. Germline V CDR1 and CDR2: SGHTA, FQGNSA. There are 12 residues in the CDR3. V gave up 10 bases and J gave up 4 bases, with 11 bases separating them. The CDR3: CATQDLNQPQHF. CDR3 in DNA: TGTGCCACCCAAGACCTTAATCAGCCCCAGCATTTT.

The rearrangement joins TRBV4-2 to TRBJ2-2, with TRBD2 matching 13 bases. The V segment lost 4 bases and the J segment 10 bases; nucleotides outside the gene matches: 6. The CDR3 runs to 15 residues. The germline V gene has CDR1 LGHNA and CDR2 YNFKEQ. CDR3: CASSRTSGGLEELFF. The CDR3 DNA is TGTGCCAGCAGCCGGACTAGCGGGGGCCTAGAGGAGCTGTTTTTT.

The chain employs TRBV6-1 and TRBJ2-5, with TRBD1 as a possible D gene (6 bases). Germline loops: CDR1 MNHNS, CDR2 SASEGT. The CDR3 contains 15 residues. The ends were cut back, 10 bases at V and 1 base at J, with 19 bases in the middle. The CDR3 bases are TGTGCCACTCGAGCCTTCGGGACACTCCAAGAGACCCAGTACTTC. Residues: CATRAFGTLQETQYF.

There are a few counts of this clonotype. The CDR3 loop reads CASSLRGRTEAFF. The CDR3 coding sequence is TGTGCCAGCAGTTTGCGGGGGAGAACTGAAGCTTTCTTT. The chain links TRBV27 to TRBJ1-1, with D perhaps matching TRBD1 (5 bases). CDR3 length: 13 residues. Germline CDR1 and CDR2: MNHEY and SMNVEV (reference sequence). Trimming removed 3 bases from V and 5 bases from J, with 10 bases in between.

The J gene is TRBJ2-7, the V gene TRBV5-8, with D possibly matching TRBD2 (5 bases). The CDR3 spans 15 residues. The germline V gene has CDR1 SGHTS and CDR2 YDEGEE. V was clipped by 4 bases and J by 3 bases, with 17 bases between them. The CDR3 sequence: CASSRSRAGSYEQYF. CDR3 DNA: TGTGCCAGCAGCCGTTCGAGGGCAGGCAGCTACGAGCAGTACTTC. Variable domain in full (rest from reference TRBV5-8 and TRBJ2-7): EAGVTQSPTHLIKTRGQQATLRCSPISGHTSVYWYQQALGLGLQFLLWYDEGEERNRGNFPPRFSGRQFPNYSSELNVNALELEDSALYLCASSRSRAGSYEQYFGPGTRLTVT.

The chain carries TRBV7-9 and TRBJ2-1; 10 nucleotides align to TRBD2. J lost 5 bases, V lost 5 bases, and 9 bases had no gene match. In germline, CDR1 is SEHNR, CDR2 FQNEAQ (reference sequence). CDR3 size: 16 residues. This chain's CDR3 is CASSPWGLAGDNEQFF. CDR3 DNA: TGTGCCAGCAGCCCCTGGGGGCTAGCGGGGGACAATGAGCAGTTCTTC. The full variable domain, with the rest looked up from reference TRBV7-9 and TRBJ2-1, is DTGVSQNPRHKITKRGQNVTFRCDPISEHNRLYWYRQTLGQGPEFLTYFQNEAQLEKSRLLSDRFSAERPKGSFSTLEIQRTEQGDSAMYLCASSPWGLAGDNEQFFGPGTRLTVL.

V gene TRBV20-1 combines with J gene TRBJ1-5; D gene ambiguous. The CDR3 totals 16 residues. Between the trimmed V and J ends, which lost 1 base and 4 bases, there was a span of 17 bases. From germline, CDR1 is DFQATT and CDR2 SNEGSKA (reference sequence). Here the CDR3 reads CSARVGGPVDNQPQHF. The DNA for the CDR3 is TGCAGTGCTAGAGTGGGAGGACCAGTCGATAATCAGCCCCAGCATTTT.

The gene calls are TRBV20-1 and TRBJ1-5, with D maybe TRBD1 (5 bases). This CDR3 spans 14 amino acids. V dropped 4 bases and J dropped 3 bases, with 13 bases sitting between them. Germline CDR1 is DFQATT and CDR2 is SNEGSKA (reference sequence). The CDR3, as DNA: TGCAGTGCTACAAGGAGGGGAATCAATCAGCCCCAGCATTTT. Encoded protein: CSATRRGINQPQHF.

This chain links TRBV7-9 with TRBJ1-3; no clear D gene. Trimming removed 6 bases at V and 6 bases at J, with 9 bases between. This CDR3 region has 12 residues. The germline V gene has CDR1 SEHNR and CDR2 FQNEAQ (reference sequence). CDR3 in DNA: TGTGCCAGCAGTCGTAACCCAAACACCATATATTTT. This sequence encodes CASSRNPNTIYF.

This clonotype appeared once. CDR3 coding DNA: TGTGCCAGCAGCCGTAGCGGACTGTACCTAGAAGCTTTCTTT. It codes for CASSRSGLYLEAFF. The chain uses TRBV14 and TRBJ1-1; D remains ambiguous. Per the germline V gene, CDR1 is SGHDN and CDR2 is FVKESK. The CDR3 length is 14 residues. Trimming took off 4 bases at V and 8 bases at J, with 17 bases between the two ends.

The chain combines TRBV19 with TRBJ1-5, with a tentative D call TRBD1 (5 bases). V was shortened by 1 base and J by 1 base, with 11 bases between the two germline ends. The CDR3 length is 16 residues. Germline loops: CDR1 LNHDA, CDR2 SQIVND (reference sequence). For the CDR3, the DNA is TGTGCCAGTAGTATAGGGTCGGCAGGGAGCAATCAGCCCCAGCATTTT. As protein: CASSIGSAGSNQPQHF.

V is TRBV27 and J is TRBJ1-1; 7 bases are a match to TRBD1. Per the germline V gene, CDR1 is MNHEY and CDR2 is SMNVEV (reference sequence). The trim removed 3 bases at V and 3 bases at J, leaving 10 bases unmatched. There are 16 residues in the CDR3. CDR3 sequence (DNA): TGTGCCAGCAGTTTGGTCCCTAGACAGGGCCACACTGAAGCTTTCTTT. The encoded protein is CASSLVPRQGHTEAFF.

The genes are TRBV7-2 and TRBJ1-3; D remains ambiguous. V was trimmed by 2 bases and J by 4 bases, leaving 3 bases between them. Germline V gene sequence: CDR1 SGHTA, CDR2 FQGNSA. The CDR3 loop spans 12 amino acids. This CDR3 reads CASSLMGNTIYF. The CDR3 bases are TGTGCCAGCAGCTTAATGGGAAACACCATATATTTT.

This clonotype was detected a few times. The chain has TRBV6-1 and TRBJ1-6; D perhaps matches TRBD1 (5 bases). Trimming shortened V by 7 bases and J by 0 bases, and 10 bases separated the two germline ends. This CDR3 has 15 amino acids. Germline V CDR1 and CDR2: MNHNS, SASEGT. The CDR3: CASNPGYSYNSPLHF. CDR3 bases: TGTGCCAGCAATCCAGGGTACTCCTATAATTCACCCCTCCACTTT.

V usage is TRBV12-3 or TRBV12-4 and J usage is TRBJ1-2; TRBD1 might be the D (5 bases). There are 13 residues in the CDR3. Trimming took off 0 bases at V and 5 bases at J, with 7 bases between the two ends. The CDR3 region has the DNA TGTGCCAGCAGTTTAGCGACAGAATATGGCTACACCTTC. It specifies CASSLATEYGYTF.

CDR3 bases: TGTGCCAGCAGTGAGGACTATTATGGCTACACCTTC. It is translated as CASSEDYYGYTF. This chain links TRBV2 with TRBJ1-2, with D hard to call. The CDR3 consists of 12 residues. Germline loops: CDR1 SNHLY, CDR2 FYNNEI. V was pared by 3 bases and J by 5 bases, with 7 bases between.

CDR3 residues: CASSLSRGGPETQYF. CDR3 DNA sequence: TGTGCCAGCAGCTTGTCTCGCGGGGGACCTGAGACCCAGTACTTC. The rearrangement joins TRBV5-6 to TRBJ2-5; TRBD2 aligns across 7 bases. The CDR3 runs to 15 residues. Germline loops: CDR1 SGHDT, CDR2 YYEEEE. The V and J ends lost 1 base and 5 bases, in that order; junction bases with no gene match: 8. Using reference TRBV5-6 and TRBJ2-5 for the parts outside the CDR3, the full variable domain is DAGVTQSPTHLIKTRGQQVTLRCSPKSGHDTVSWYQQALGQGPQFIFQYYEEEERQRGNFPDRFSGHQFPNYSSELNVNALLLGDSALYLCASSLSRGGPETQYFGPGTRLLVL.

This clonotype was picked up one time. DNA of the CDR3: TGTGCCAGCAGCTTAGTCCGGCTTATTAACCCTCGCTCTGGGGCCAACGTCCTGACTTTC. Its protein product is CASSLVRLINPRSGANVLTF. This chain links TRBV7-8 with TRBJ2-6; D call uncertain. V lost 1 base to trimming and J lost 0 bases, with 19 bases between them. The CDR3 consists of 20 residues. Germline-derived CDR1 and CDR2 are SGHVS and FQNEAQ.

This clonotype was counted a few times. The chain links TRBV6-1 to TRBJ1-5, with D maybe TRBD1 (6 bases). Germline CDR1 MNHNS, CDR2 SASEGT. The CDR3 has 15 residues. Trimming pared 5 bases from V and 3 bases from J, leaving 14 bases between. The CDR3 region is CASSRIGQSNQPQHF. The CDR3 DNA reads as TGTGCCAGCAGTCGTATCGGACAGTCCAATCAGCCCCAGCATTTT.